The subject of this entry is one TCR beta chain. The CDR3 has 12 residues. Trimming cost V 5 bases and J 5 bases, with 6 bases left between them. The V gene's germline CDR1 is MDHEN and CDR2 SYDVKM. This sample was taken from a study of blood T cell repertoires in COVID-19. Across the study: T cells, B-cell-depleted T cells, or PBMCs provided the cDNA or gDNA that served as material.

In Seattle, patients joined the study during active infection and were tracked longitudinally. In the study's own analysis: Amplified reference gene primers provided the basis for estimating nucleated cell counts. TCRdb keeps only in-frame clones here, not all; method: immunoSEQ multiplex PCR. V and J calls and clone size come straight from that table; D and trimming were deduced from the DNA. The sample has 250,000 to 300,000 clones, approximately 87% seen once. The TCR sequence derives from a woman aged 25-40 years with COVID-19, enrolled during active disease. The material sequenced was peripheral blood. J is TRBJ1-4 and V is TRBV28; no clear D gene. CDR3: CASSSRNEKLFF. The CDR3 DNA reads TGTGCCAGCAGTAGCAGGAATGAAAAACTGTTTTTT.